This T cell receptor (beta chain) was sequenced during a study of naive and memory T cell subsets. The sample holds many counts of this clonotype. The antigen is unknown. General study findings and limits: The RNA method is potentially sensitive to activation and differentiation changes.

Adult healthy volunteers gave 2.5 ml peripheral blood for whole-blood RNA. The library had UMIs added by 3' ligation of an oligonucleotide to TCR cDNA. Input was roughly 1 to 1,100 ng of DNase-treated total RNA without cell sorting. For blood and skin samples, reverse transcription used TCR alpha and beta constant primers. Ligated cDNA underwent four rounds of PCR with nested alpha and beta constant region primers and SP2. One entry per CDR3 protein results from TCRdb running MiXCR on the 5' RACE reads. Counted here are tens of thousands of distinct CDR3 sequences, about 4.4% occurring once; the ten biggest clones make up 7% to 10%. Germline CDR1 and CDR2: SGHRS and YFSETQ. The CDR3 length is 15 residues. Trimming removed 0 bases at V and 2 bases at J, with 10 bases between.

V and J are TRBV5-1 and TRBJ2-3; D perhaps matches TRBD2 (5 bases). The clonotype comes from a male donor in good health. The CDR3 region has the DNA TGCGCCAGCAGCTTGGTTGAGGGAGCCACAGATACGCAGTATTTT. Residues: CASSLVEGATDTQYF.